This entry features one TCR beta chain sequence. These data are taken from a study of blood T cell repertoires in COVID-19. Using immunoSEQ multiplex PCR, the repertoire was profiled, and TCRdb retains in-frame clones only, with some absent. Of some 80,000 clones in the sample, over 75% were seen once. The CDR3 contains 18 residues. Germline CDR1 SGHTA, CDR2 FQGNSA. The V gene lost 0 bases and the J gene lost 5 bases, with 19 bases spanning the gap. The receptor comes from a man over 45 with COVID-19, enrolled during active disease. This rearrangement joins TRBV7-2 to TRBJ2-2, with a weak D call TRBD1 (6 bases). The material sequenced was peripheral blood. CDR3 DNA sequence: TGTGCCAGCAGCTTAGCACTCTTGGGGGCCCCGGGAACCGGGGAGCTGTTTTTT. This codes for CASSLALLGAPGTGELFF.